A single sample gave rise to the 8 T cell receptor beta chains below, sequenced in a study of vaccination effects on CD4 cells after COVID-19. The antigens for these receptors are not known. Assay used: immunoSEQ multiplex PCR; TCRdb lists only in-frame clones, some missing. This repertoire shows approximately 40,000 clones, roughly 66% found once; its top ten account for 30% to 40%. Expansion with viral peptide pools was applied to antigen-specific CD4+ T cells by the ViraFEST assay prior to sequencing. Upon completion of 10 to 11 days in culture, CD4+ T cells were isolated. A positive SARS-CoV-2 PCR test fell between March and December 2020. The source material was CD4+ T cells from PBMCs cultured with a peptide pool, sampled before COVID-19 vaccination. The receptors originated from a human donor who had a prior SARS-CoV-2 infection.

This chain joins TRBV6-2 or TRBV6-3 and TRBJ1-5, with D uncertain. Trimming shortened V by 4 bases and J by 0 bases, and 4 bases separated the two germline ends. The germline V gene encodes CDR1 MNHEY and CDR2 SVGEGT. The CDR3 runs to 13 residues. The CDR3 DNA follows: TGTGCCAGCAGTTCGGTTAGCAATCAGCCCCAGCATTTT. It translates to CASSSVSNQPQHF.

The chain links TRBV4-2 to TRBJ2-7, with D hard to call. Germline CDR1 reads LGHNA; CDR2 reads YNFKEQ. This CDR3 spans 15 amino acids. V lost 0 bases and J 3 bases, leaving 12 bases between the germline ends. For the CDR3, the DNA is TGTGCCAGCAGCCAAGAGTGGTTTCTGAGCTACGAGCAGTACTTC. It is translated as CASSQEWFLSYEQYF.

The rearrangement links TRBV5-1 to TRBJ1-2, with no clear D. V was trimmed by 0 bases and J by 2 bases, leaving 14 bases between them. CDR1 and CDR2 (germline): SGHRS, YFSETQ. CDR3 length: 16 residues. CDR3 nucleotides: TGCGCCAGCAGCTTGGCCATAGGATACGTCAACTATGGCTACACCTTC. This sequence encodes CASSLAIGYVNYGYTF. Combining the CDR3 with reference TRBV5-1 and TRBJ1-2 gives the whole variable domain KAGVTQTPRYLIKTRGQQVTLSCSPISGHRSVSWYQQTPGQGLQFLFEYFSETQRNKGNFPGRFSGRQFSNSRSEMNVSTLELGDSALYLCASSLAIGYVNYGYTFGSGTRLTVV.

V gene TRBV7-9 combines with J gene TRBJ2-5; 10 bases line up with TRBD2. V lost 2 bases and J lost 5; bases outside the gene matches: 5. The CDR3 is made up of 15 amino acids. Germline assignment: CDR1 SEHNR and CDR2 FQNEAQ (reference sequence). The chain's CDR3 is CASSLWSGGAETQYF. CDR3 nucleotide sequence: TGTGCCAGCAGCTTATGGAGCGGGGGGGCTGAGACCCAGTACTTC. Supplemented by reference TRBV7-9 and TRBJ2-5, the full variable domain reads DTGVSQNPRHKITKRGQNVTFRCDPISEHNRLYWYRQTLGQGPEFLTYFQNEAQLEKSRLLSDRFSAERPKGSFSTLEIQRTEQGDSAMYLCASSLWSGGAETQYFGPGTRLLVL.

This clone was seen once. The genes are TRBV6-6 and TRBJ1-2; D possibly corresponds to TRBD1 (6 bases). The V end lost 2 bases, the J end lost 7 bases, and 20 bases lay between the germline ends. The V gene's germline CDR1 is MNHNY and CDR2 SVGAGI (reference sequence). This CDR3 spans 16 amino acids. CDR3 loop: CASSYPQPWGAFGYTF. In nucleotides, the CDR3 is TGTGCCAGCAGTTACCCACAGCCATGGGGGGCATTTGGCTACACCTTC.

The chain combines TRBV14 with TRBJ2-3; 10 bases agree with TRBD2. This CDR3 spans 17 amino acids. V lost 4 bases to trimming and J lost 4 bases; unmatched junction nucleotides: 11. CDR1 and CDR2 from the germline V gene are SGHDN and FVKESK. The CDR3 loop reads CASSRGNSGRAPDTQYF. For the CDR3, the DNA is TGTGCCAGCAGCCGGGGGAACAGCGGGAGGGCCCCAGATACGCAGTATTTT.

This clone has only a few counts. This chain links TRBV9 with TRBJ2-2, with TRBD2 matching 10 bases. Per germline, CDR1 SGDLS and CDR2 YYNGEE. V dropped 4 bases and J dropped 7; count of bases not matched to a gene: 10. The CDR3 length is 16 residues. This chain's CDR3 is CASSPKREGWNGELFF. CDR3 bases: TGTGCCAGCAGCCCGAAGCGGGAGGGCTGGAACGGGGAGCTGTTTTTT.

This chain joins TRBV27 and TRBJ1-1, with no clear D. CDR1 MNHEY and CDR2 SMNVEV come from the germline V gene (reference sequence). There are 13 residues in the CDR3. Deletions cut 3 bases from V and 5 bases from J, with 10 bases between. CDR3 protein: CASSLRVRTEAFF. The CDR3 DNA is TGTGCCAGCAGTTTGAGGGTTCGGACTGAAGCTTTCTTT.